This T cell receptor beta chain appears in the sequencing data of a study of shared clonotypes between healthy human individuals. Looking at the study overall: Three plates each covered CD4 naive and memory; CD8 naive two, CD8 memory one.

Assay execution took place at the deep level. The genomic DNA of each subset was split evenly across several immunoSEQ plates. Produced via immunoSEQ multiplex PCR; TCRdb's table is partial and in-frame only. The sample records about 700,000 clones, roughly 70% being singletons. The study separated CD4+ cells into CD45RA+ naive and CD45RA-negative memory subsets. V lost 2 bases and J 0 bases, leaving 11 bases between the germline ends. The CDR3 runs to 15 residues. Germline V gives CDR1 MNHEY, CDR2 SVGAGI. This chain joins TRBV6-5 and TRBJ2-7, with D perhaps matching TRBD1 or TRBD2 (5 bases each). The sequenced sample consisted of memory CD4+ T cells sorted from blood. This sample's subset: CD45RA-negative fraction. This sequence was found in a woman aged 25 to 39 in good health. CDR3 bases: TGTGCCAGCAGTTACCTGGGGGTGAGCTCCTACGAGCAGTACTTC. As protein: CASSYLGVSSYEQYF.